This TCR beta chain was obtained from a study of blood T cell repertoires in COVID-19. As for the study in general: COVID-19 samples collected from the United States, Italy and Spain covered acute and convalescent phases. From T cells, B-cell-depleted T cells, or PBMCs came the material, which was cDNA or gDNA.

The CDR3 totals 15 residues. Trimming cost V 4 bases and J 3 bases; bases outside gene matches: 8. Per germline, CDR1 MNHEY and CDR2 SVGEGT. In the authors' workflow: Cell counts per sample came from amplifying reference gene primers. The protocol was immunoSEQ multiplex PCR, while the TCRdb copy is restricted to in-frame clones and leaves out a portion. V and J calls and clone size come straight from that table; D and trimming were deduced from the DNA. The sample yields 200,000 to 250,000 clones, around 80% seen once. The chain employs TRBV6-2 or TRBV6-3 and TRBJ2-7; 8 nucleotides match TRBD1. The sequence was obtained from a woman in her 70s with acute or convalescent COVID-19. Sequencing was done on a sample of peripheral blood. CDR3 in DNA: TGTGCCAGCAGTTCGGGACAGGTCGTTATCTACGAGCAGTACTTC. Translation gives CASSSGQVVIYEQYF.